This T cell receptor (beta chain) was sequenced in a study of CD8+ T cells in alopecia areata. Study context: Treated individuals took tofacitinib by mouth, 5 to 10 mg twice daily.

This CDR3 has 13 residues. Trimming took 5 bases from V and 7 from J, leaving 12 bases between them. The V gene's germline CDR1 is GTSNPN and CDR2 SVGIG (reference sequence). RNA was isolated and reverse transcribed to cDNA, the sequencing template. Only in-frame clones appear in the TCRdb table, and some are missing; sequencing was by immunoSEQ multiplex PCR. The data show 210,000 or so clones, roughly three fifths seen once. The treatment: oral pan-JAK inhibitor, 5-10 mg twice daily. This clone was counted between two and nine times. Sample: CD4+ T cells sorted from blood, taken at week 44, from a patient treated with tofacitinib. The TCR originated in a human donor with alopecia areata. The chain recombines TRBV30 with TRBJ1-6, with D maybe TRBD1 (6 bases). As DNA, the CDR3 is TGTGCCTGGGAGACAGGAACAAATTCACCCCTCCACTTT. Its protein is CAWETGTNSPLHF.